Below, 9 T cell receptor beta chains from the same sample are listed, as sequenced in a study of blood T cell repertoires in COVID-19. Sequencing used immunoSEQ multiplex PCR; TCRdb keeps in-frame clones, though not all of them. This sample has about 230,000 clones; 81% occur once, and the top ten carry about 8%. Specimen: peripheral blood. Source of these receptors: a woman aged 80 or over with acute or convalescent COVID-19.

The gene calls are TRBV28 and TRBJ1-1, with D perhaps TRBD1 (5 bases). The CDR3 has 16 residues. V lost 4 bases to trimming and J lost 2 bases, with 17 bases between them. Germline V lookup: CDR1 MDHEN, CDR2 SYDVKM. For the CDR3, the DNA is TGTGCCAGCAGTTCCACAGACGGACAATACAACACTGAAGCTTTCTTT. Amino acids: CASSSTDGQYNTEAFF.

The chain joins TRBV6-6 to TRBJ1-2, with no clear D. Trimming took 2 bases from V and 8 from J, leaving 12 bases between them. CDR1 is MNHNY, CDR2 SVGAGI, per germline (reference sequence). The CDR3 loop spans 13 amino acids. The CDR3 reads CASSYEAQRGYTF. In DNA, the CDR3 is TGTGCCAGCAGTTACGAGGCCCAACGCGGCTACACCTTC.

V is TRBV29-1 and J is TRBJ1-1; D is unclear. The CDR3 covers 14 residues. The germline V gene encodes CDR1 SQVTM and CDR2 ANQGSEA. V dropped 0 bases and J dropped 0 bases, with 8 bases sitting between them. CDR3 loop: CSVEDQPVNTEAFF. DNA for the CDR3: TGCAGCGTTGAAGATCAACCGGTGAACACTGAAGCTTTCTTT. Combining the CDR3 with reference TRBV29-1 and TRBJ1-1 gives the whole variable domain SAVISQKPSRDICQRGTSLTIQCQVDSQVTMMFWYRQQPGQSLTLIATANQGSEATYESGFVIDKFPISRPNLTFSTLTVSNMSPEDSSIYLCSVEDQPVNTEAFFGQGTRLTVV.

This chain uses TRBV6-1 with TRBJ1-2; weak D call: TRBD1 (5 bases). With 3 bases removed from V and 1 base from J, the gap between germline ends came to 12 bases. The V gene's germline CDR1 is MNHNS and CDR2 SASEGT. This CDR3 has 15 amino acids. The CDR3 sequence: CASSDRVGVNYGYTF. The CDR3 DNA sequence: TGTGCCAGCAGTGACAGGGTAGGAGTTAACTATGGCTACACCTTC.

The chain recombines TRBV28 with TRBJ1-1; 9 bases are shared with TRBD1. This CDR3 region has 15 residues. The V and J ends lost 3 bases and 1 base, in that order; junction bases with no gene match: 3. CDR1 and CDR2 from the germline V gene are MDHEN and SYDVKM. The CDR3 bases are TGTGCCAGCAGTTTGGGGACAGGGAGGAACACTGAAGCTTTCTTT. Protein sequence: CASSLGTGRNTEAFF.

The count of this clone is one. The chain carries TRBV9 and TRBJ1-2; perhaps TRBD1 as D (5 bases). The germline gives CDR1 SGDLS, CDR2 YYNGEE. There are 15 residues in the CDR3. Deletions cut 4 bases from V and 0 bases from J, with 13 bases between. The CDR3 protein is CASSPRGGSNYGYTF. CDR3 DNA sequence: TGTGCCAGCAGCCCTCGCGGGGGGTCTAACTATGGCTACACCTTC. Looking up the rest from reference TRBV9 and TRBJ1-2 gives the full variable domain: DSGVTQTPKHLITATGQRVTLRCSPRSGDLSVYWYQQSLDQGLQFLIQYYNGEERAKGNILERFSAQQFPDLHSELNLSSLELGDSALYFCASSPRGGSNYGYTFGSGTRLTVV.

This clone was seen only a few times. The chain is built from TRBV3-1 (or the pseudogene TRBV3-2) and TRBJ1-3; 8 bases are shared with TRBD1. This CDR3 spans 14 amino acids. Germline CDR1 reads LGHDT; CDR2 reads YNNKEL (reference sequence). V trimming: 4 bases; J trimming: 4 bases; junction bases outside the gene matches: 3. The CDR3 spells CASSPRDRGNTIYF. The CDR3 DNA reads as TGTGCCAGCAGCCCGAGGGACAGGGGAAACACCATATATTTT.

This rearrangement joins TRBV3-1 (or the pseudogene TRBV3-2) to TRBJ2-1; 10 nucleotides match TRBD2. The junction had 8 bases not matched to a gene; V was cut back by 3 bases and J by 9 bases. The CDR3 covers 15 residues. Germline loops: CDR1 LGHDT, CDR2 YNNKEL (reference sequence). CDR3 bases: TGTGCCAGCAGCCATACAGCGGGGGGGTTCGGTGAGCAGTTCTTC. It specifies CASSHTAGGFGEQFF.

The chain recombines TRBV28 with TRBJ2-5; D is possibly TRBD1 (5 bases). The length of the CDR3 is 11 residues. V lost 8 bases and J 5 bases, leaving 9 bases between the germline ends. The germline V gene has CDR1 MDHEN and CDR2 SYDVKM. The CDR3 DNA follows: TGTGCCAGCGGGGCTCCGGAGACCCAGTACTTC. This translates into CASGAPETQYF.